The 18 T cell receptor beta chains below were found in one sample sequenced in a study of sequential checkpoint blockade in melanoma. Assay: immunoSEQ multiplex PCR; the TCRdb copy retains only in-frame clones and omits some. This sample yields around 25,000 clones, of which around 82% are seen a single time; 11% belongs to the top ten. The treatment here: randomized to nivolumab then ipilimumab (arm A) or the reverse (arm B). The sample in question was CD8+ T cells sorted from blood (inferred from file names), obtained from a patient given nivolumab and ipilimumab in sequence. These receptor sequences come from a human donor with melanoma.

J is TRBJ1-2 and V is TRBV19, with 7 bases matching TRBD1. V gave up 5 bases and J gave up 5 bases; unmatched junction bases: 5. CDR3 size: 13 residues. Germline V gene lookup returns CDR1 LNHDA and CDR2 SQIVND (reference sequence). In DNA, the CDR3 is TGTGCCAGTAGTCCGACAGGGTCGTATGGCTACACCTTC. Residues: CASSPTGSYGYTF.

The chain employs TRBV4-1 and TRBJ2-1; D is perhaps TRBD2 (6 bases). Germline V gene sequence: CDR1 MGHRA, CDR2 YSYEKL. The V gene lost 0 bases and the J gene lost 2 bases, with 20 bases spanning the gap. There are 19 residues in the CDR3. In nucleotides, the CDR3 is TGCGCCAGCAGCCAAGATTATGGAGGAGGGAGGAGGACCTACAATGAGCAGTTCTTC. Protein product: CASSQDYGGGRRTYNEQFF.

The chain is built from TRBV7-2 and TRBJ2-5, with 9 positions matching TRBD2. CDR1 and CDR2 (germline): SGHTA, FQGNSA. This CDR3 has 13 residues. V shed 4 bases, J shed 7 bases, and the junction held 4 bases outside the gene matches. CDR3 DNA: TGTGCCAGCAGCTCAGCGGGAGGCGGGACCCAGTACTTC. Encoded protein: CASSSAGGGTQYF.

V is TRBV18 and J is TRBJ2-7, with 11 bases fitting TRBD1. V lost 1 base, J lost 4 bases, and 3 bases stayed unmatched. This CDR3 comprises 15 residues. Germline-derived CDR1 and CDR2 are KGHSH and LQKENI. DNA for the CDR3: TGTGCCAGCTCACCACGGACAGGGGGCGCGTACGAGCAGTACTTC. This gives the protein CASSPRTGGAYEQYF. The full variable domain, its missing parts supplied by reference TRBV18 and TRBJ2-7, is NAGVMQNPRHLVRRRGQEARLRCSPMKGHSHVYWYRQLPEEGLKFMVYLQKENIIDESGMPKERFSAEFPKEGPSILRIQQVVRGDSAAYFCASSPRTGGAYEQYFGPGTRLTVT.

A few counts support this clone. The chain uses TRBV29-1 and TRBJ1-3; possibly TRBD1 for D (5 bases). The CDR3 has 12 amino acids. Trimming took off 6 bases at V and 7 bases at J, with 13 bases between the two ends. Looked up from germline, CDR1 is SQVTM and CDR2 is ANQGSEA. The CDR3 nucleotides are TGCAGCGTCGAATCGGGGGGGAACACCATATATTTT. As protein: CSVESGGNTIYF.

The genes are TRBV11-2 and TRBJ2-3; 8 bases fit TRBD1. The CDR3 is 15 residues long. The V gene end was trimmed by 3 bases and the J gene end by 0 bases; junction bases not matched to a gene: 2. From germline, CDR1 is SGHAT and CDR2 FQNNGV. As DNA, the CDR3 is TGTGCCAGCAGCTTGCAGGGGGCTAGCACAGATACGCAGTATTTT. This sequence encodes CASSLQGASTDTQYF.

This chain joins TRBV27 and TRBJ2-7; TRBD2 matches 13 bases. The CDR3 runs 16 residues. From germline, CDR1 is MNHEY and CDR2 SMNVEV (reference sequence). The V gene end was trimmed by 5 bases and the J gene end by 4 bases; junction bases not matched to a gene: 8. The CDR3 sequence is CASSLRTSGSWYEQYF. The CDR3 bases are TGTGCCAGCAGTCTCCGGACTAGCGGGAGTTGGTACGAGCAGTACTTC.

The chain couples TRBV7-2 to TRBJ2-2; a possible D gene is TRBD1 (6 bases). Germline lookup yields CDR1 SGHTA and CDR2 FQGNSA. The V end was cut by 8 bases, the J end by 3 bases, with 13 bases between. The CDR3 has 14 amino acids. For the CDR3, the DNA is TGTGCCAGCGGGGGCAGGGGCGACACCGGGGAGCTGTTTTTT. Its protein product is CASGGRGDTGELFF.

The chain uses TRBV11-2 and TRBJ2-5; D is unresolved. V was clipped by 7 bases and J by 1 base, with 7 bases between them. The CDR3 has 12 residues. The V gene's germline CDR1 is SGHAT and CDR2 FQNNGV. The CDR3 is CASTQFQETQYF. The CDR3 DNA is TGTGCCAGCACCCAGTTCCAAGAGACCCAGTACTTC.

The chain carries TRBV7-2 and TRBJ1-2; D possibly corresponds to TRBD1 (5 bases). Looked up from germline, CDR1 is SGHTA and CDR2 is FQGNSA. Deletions cut 5 bases from V and 12 bases from J, with 25 bases between. This CDR3 comprises 15 residues. In nucleotides, the CDR3 is TGTGCCAGCAGCCCCGCATGGGCAGAAACAGGATCTAACACCTTC. It specifies CASSPAWAETGSNTF.

For the CDR3, the DNA is TGTGCCAGCAGTTTTCCCAGGGTCACAGATACGCAGTATTTT. Protein: CASSFPRVTDTQYF. The genes are TRBV28 and TRBJ2-3; D possibly corresponds to TRBD1 (5 bases). The CDR3 has 14 residues. From germline, CDR1 is MDHEN and CDR2 SYDVKM. V was trimmed by 3 bases and J by 2 bases, leaving 9 bases between them.

V is TRBV30 and J is TRBJ2-5; 10 nucleotides agree with TRBD2. The J call may be faulty, since TRBJ2-7 better matches the DNA end. From germline, CDR1 is GTSNPN and CDR2 SVGIG (reference sequence). The CDR3 sequence is 16 residues long. The CDR3 region has the DNA TGTGCCTTTCTGATGGGTTTGGGAGCGGGGGGGAACGAGCAGTACTTC. Its protein product is CAFLMGLGAGGNEQYF.

This clone was detected a few times. The V gene is TRBV5-8, the J gene TRBJ1-1; D possibly corresponds to TRBD1 (6 bases). V was trimmed by 0 bases and J by 6 bases, leaving 18 bases between them. This CDR3 contains 16 residues. Germline V gives CDR1 SGHTS, CDR2 YDEGEE. The CDR3 nucleotides read TGTGCCAGCAGCTTGGGATGGATTCAGGGGAGGGCTGAAGCTTTCTTT. The encoded protein is CASSLGWIQGRAEAFF. Drawing the rest from reference TRBV5-8 and TRBJ1-1, the complete variable domain is EAGVTQSPTHLIKTRGQQATLRCSPISGHTSVYWYQQALGLGLQFLLWYDEGEERNRGNFPPRFSGRQFPNYSSELNVNALELEDSALYLCASSLGWIQGRAEAFFGQGTRLTVV.

The V gene is TRBV6-6, the J gene TRBJ1-5, with a weak D call TRBD1 (6 bases). The CDR3 extends over 15 amino acids. Trimming shortened V by 4 bases and J by 3 bases, and 13 bases separated the two germline ends. Germline CDR1 MNHNY, CDR2 SVGAGI (reference sequence). CDR3 nucleotide sequence: TGTGCCAGCAGTTCCGGGACACTCGCCAATCAGCCCCAGCATTTT. It codes for CASSSGTLANQPQHF.

V gene TRBV19 combines with J gene TRBJ2-1, with a tentative D call TRBD1 (5 bases). CDR3 length: 14 residues. Germline CDR1 LNHDA, CDR2 SQIVND (reference sequence). V lost 1 base and J lost 5, with 9 bases in between. The CDR3 nucleotides read TGTGCCAGTAGTATAGCAGGGTGGAACAATGAGCAGTTCTTC. It translates to CASSIAGWNNEQFF.

V gene TRBV7-2 combines with J gene TRBJ2-2; no reliable D call. This CDR3 contains 13 residues. Per the germline V gene, CDR1 is SGHTA and CDR2 is FQGNSA. Trimming took 4 bases from V and 3 from J, leaving 6 bases between them. Here the CDR3 reads CASSSYYTGELFF. CDR3 DNA sequence: TGTGCCAGCAGCTCCTACTACACCGGGGAGCTGTTTTTT. The full variable domain, with the rest looked up from reference TRBV7-2 and TRBJ2-2, is GAGVSQSPSNKVTEKGKDVELRCDPISGHTALYWYRQSLGQGLEFLIYFQGNSAPDKSGLPSDRFSAERTGGSVSTLTIQRTQQEDSAVYLCASSSYYTGELFFGEGSRLTVL.

The J gene is TRBJ1-3, the V gene TRBV30; 11 bases are a match to TRBD1. Germline values: CDR1 GTSNPN, CDR2 SVGIG (reference sequence). J gave up 4 bases and V 1 base, and 9 bases lay outside the gene matches. The CDR3 totals 17 residues. The CDR3 DNA reads TGTGCCTGGAGTGGCCGGATGGGACAGGGGGAAGGAAACACCATATATTTT. It is translated as CAWSGRMGQGEGNTIYF.

This sequence joins TRBV30 and TRBJ2-7; D is possibly TRBD2 (6 bases). The CDR3 has 14 residues. Germline loops: CDR1 GTSNPN, CDR2 SVGIG (reference sequence). V lost 0 bases and J lost 4, with 13 bases in between. CDR3 DNA sequence: TGTGCCTGGAGTGTAGGAGGGAGTGTGTACGAGCAGTACTTC. Its protein product is CAWSVGGSVYEQYF.